This passage covers 13 T cell receptor beta chains from one sample sequenced in a study of CD8+CD57+ T cells in acquired aplastic anemia. Genomic DNA served as template for TCR beta VDJ and CDR3 profiling. TCRdb redid the calling of the reads with MiXCR, one entry per CDR3 protein. The sample has about 150,000 distinct CDR3 sequences; roughly 49% are singletons. Sequencing involved patients with CD8+CD57+ cell expansion previously shown by flow cytometry. Material: sorted CD4+, CD8+, or CD8+CD57+ T cells (not recorded which) from PBMCs. The receptors were gathered from a human donor with aplastic anemia.

The chain carries TRBV10-2 and TRBJ1-1; D uncertain. There are 11 residues in the CDR3. Germline CDR1 and CDR2: WSHSY and SAAADI. V shed 10 bases and J shed 7 bases, with 13 bases lying between them. CDR3 sequence (DNA): TGCGCCAAGACGTCCTACCTTGAAGCTTTCTTT. Translation gives CAKTSYLEAFF.

Note on this clonotype: An end of the junction differs from the germline gene, which may be a read error. The genes are TRBV2 and TRBJ1-6; no definite D call. Germline V CDR1 and CDR2: SNHLY, FYNNEI. The CDR3 runs 13 residues. CDR3 nucleotides: TGTGCCAGCAGCATAGCTCCAAATTCACCGCTCCACTTT. Its protein product is CASSIAPNSPLHF.

The rearrangement uses TRBV7-8 and TRBJ2-7, with 7 bases that match TRBD1. Germline values: CDR1 SGHVS, CDR2 FQNEAQ. Trimming cost V 3 bases and J 4 bases; bases outside gene matches: 6. The CDR3 covers 14 residues. CDR3 bases: TGTGCCAGCAGCTTCGGGACAGAGACATACGAGCAGTACTTC. Translating it yields CASSFGTETYEQYF.

As to this clonotype: This may stem from a read error, because a much larger clone lies one nucleotide away. V usage is TRBV9 and J usage is TRBJ2-2; TRBD2 matches 8 bases. J was trimmed by 3 bases and V by 5 bases; bases with no gene match: 9. The germline V gene has CDR1 SGDLS and CDR2 YYNGEE. The CDR3 contains 16 residues. CDR3 region: CASRGRGALDTGELFF. CDR3 DNA sequence: TGTGCCAGCAGAGGGCGGGGGGCCTTGGACACCGGGGAGCTGTTTTTT.

The chain links TRBV7-9 to TRBJ2-2; D is undetermined. The CDR3 spans 14 residues. V lost 5 bases and J lost 0, with 7 bases in between. Germline CDR1 and CDR2: SEHNR and FQNEAQ (reference sequence). The CDR3: CASSQAPNTGELFF. For the CDR3, the DNA is TGTGCCAGCAGCCAAGCCCCGAACACCGGGGAGCTGTTTTTT.

This chain joins TRBV29-1 and TRBJ2-7; the match to TRBD2 covers 12 bases. This CDR3 has 13 amino acids. Trimming cost V 1 base and J 6 bases; bases outside gene matches: 1. CDR1 and CDR2 (germline): SQVTM, ANQGSEA. As DNA, the CDR3 is TGCAGCGTTGAAGGACTAGCGGGAGTCGAGCAGTACTTC. This encodes CSVEGLAGVEQYF.

The chain uses TRBV19 and TRBJ2-6; 7 bases match TRBD1. The CDR3 contains 15 residues. Germline CDR1 and CDR2: LNHDA and SQIVND (reference sequence). The V segment lost 4 bases and the J segment 4 bases; nucleotides outside the gene matches: 4. The CDR3 spells CASSSDRVGANVLTF. In DNA, the CDR3 is TGTGCCAGTAGTAGCGACAGGGTCGGGGCCAACGTCCTGACTTTC. The complete variable domain, with remaining parts taken from reference TRBV19 and TRBJ2-6, reads DGGITQSPKYLFRKEGQNVTLSCEQNLNHDAMYWYRQDPGQGLRLIYYSQIVNDFQKGDIAEGYSVSREKKESFPLTVTSAQKNPTAFYLCASSSDRVGANVLTFGAGSRLTVL.

The genes are TRBV15 and TRBJ1-6, with no clear D. The V gene's germline CDR1 is LNHNV and CDR2 YYDKDF (reference sequence). There are 13 residues in the CDR3. V was shortened by 4 bases and J by 9 bases, with 10 bases between the two germline ends. The CDR3 sequence is CATSTSDFSPLHF. The CDR3, as DNA: TGTGCCACCAGCACTAGTGACTTTTCACCCCTCCACTTT. The full variable domain, its missing parts supplied by reference TRBV15 and TRBJ1-6, is DAMVIQNPRYQVTQFGKPVTLSCSQTLNHNVMYWYQQKSSQAPKLLFHYYDKDFNNEADTPDNFQSRRPNTSFCFLDIRSPGLGDTAMYLCATSTSDFSPLHFGNGTRLTVT.

The chain has TRBV15 and TRBJ1-2; D perhaps matches TRBD1 (6 bases). CDR3 length: 16 residues. Germline V gene data show CDR1 as LNHNV and CDR2 as YYDKDF (reference sequence). V lost 3 bases and J lost 4, with 18 bases in between. CDR3 in amino acids: CATSSEANGQSYGYTF. The CDR3 nucleotides are TGTGCCACCAGCAGTGAAGCAAATGGACAGAGCTATGGCTACACCTTC.

The gene calls are TRBV29-1 and TRBJ2-3; unclear D gene. The CDR3 sequence is 12 residues long. Germline CDR1 is SQVTM and CDR2 is ANQGSEA. Trimming shortened V by 5 bases and J by 2 bases, and 8 bases separated the two germline ends. In nucleotides, the CDR3 is TGCAGCGTTCAACCTAACACAGATACGCAGTATTTT. As protein: CSVQPNTDTQYF.

This clonotype was seen only a few times. In nucleotides, the CDR3 is TGTGCCAGTAGCGCGGGACAGAAAACCTACGAGCAGTACTTC. Its protein product is CASSAGQKTYEQYF. The V call is TRBV19, the J call TRBJ2-7; tentative D call: TRBD1 (7 bases). V lost 6 bases to trimming and J lost 2 bases, with 14 bases between them. Germline values: CDR1 LNHDA, CDR2 SQIVND (reference sequence). The length of the CDR3 is 14 residues.

This rearrangement joins TRBV7-2 to TRBJ1-6; D gene uncertain. From germline, CDR1 is SGHTA and CDR2 FQGNSA. This CDR3 is 12 amino acids long. V was pared by 2 bases and J by 15 bases, with 11 bases between. The CDR3 DNA reads as TGTGCCAGCAGCTTAAGTACACAGCACCTCCACTTT. It codes for CASSLSTQHLHF.

The rearrangement uses TRBV29-1 and TRBJ2-7; TRBD1 agrees at 7 bases. The germline V gene encodes CDR1 SQVTM and CDR2 ANQGSEA. Trimming at V came to 6 bases and at J to 3 bases, leaving 5 bases not matched to a gene. The CDR3 is made up of 12 amino acids. CDR3 DNA sequence: TGCAGCGTACGGGACAGCCACTACGAGCAGTACTTC. Protein: CSVRDSHYEQYF.